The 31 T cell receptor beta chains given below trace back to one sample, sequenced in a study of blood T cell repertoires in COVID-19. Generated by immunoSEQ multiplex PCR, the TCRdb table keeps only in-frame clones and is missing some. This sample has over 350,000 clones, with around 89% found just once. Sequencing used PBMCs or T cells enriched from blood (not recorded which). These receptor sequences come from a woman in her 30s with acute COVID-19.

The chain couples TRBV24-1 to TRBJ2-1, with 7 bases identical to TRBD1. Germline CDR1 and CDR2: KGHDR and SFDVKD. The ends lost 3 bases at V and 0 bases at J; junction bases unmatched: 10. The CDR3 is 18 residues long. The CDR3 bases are TGTGCCACCAGTGATGCCAACCCGGACAGGAGCTCCTACAATGAGCAGTTCTTC. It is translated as CATSDANPDRSSYNEQFF.

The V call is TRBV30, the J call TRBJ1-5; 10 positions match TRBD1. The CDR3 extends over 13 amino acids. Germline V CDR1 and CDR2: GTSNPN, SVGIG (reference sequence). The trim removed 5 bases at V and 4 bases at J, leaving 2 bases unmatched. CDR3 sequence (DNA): TGTGCCTGGGACAGGGGGCTAAATCAGCCCCAGCATTTT. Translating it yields CAWDRGLNQPQHF.

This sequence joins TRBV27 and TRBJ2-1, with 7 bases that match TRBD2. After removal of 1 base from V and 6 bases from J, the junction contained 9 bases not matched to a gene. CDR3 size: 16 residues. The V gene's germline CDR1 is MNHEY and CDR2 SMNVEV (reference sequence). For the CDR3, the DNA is TGTGCCAGCAGTTTATGGACTAGGCTTGGAGTCAATGAGCAGTTCTTC. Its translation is CASSLWTRLGVNEQFF.

The CDR3 DNA follows: TGCGCCAGCAGCTTGAACCCCCCGGGGACAGGGAGACCCTACGAGCAGTACTTC. Amino acids: CASSLNPPGTGRPYEQYF. The chain couples TRBV5-1 to TRBJ2-7; 9 bases fit TRBD1. CDR1 and CDR2 from the germline V gene are SGHRS and YFSETQ. V shed 1 base, J shed 2 bases, and the junction held 13 bases outside the gene matches. The CDR3 has 18 residues. The full variable domain, rest sourced from reference TRBV5-1 and TRBJ2-7, is KAGVTQTPRYLIKTRGQQVTLSCSPISGHRSVSWYQQTPGQGLQFLFEYFSETQRNKGNFPGRFSGRQFSNSRSEMNVSTLELGDSALYLCASSLNPPGTGRPYEQYFGPGTRLTVT.

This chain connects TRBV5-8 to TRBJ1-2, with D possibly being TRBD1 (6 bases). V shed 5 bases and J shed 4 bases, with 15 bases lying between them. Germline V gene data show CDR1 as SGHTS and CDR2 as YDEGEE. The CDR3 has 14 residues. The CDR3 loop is CASRKQGFGYGYTF. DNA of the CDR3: TGTGCCAGCAGGAAACAGGGATTCGGCTATGGCTACACCTTC.

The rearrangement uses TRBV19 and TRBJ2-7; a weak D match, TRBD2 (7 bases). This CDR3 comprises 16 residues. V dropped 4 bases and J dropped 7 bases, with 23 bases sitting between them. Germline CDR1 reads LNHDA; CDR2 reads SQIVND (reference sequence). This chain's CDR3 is CASSTLLGGAGFEQYF. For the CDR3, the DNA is TGTGCCAGTAGTACCCTTTTAGGGGGGGCAGGATTTGAGCAGTACTTC. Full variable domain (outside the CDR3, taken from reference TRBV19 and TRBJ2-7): DGGITQSPKYLFRKEGQNVTLSCEQNLNHDAMYWYRQDPGQGLRLIYYSQIVNDFQKGDIAEGYSVSREKKESFPLTVTSAQKNPTAFYLCASSTLLGGAGFEQYFGPGTRLTVT.

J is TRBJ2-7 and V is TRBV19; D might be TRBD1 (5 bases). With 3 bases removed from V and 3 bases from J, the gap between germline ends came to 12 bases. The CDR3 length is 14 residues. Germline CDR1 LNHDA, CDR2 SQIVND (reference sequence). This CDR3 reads CASSIRTGNYEQYF. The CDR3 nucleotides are TGTGCCAGTAGTATCCGCACAGGTAACTACGAGCAGTACTTC.

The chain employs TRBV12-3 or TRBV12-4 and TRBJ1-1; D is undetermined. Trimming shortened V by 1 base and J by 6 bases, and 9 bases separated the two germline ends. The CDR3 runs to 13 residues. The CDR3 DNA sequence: TGTGCCAGCAGTTTAGGCGGCTGGGCTGAAGCTTTCTTT. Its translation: CASSLGGWAEAFF.

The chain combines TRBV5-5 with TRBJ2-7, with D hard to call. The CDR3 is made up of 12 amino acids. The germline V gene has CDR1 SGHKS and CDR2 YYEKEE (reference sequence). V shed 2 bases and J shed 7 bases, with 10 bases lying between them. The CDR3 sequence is CASSLSSWEQYF. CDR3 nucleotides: TGTGCCAGCAGCTTAAGCTCTTGGGAGCAGTACTTC.

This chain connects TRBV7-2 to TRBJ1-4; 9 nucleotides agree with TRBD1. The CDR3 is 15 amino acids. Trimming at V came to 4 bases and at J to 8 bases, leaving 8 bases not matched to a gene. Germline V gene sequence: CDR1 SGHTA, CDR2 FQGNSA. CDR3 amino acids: CASSSTGGLGEKLFF. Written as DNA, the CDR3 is TGTGCCAGCAGCTCCACAGGGGGCTTAGGGGAAAAACTGTTTTTT.

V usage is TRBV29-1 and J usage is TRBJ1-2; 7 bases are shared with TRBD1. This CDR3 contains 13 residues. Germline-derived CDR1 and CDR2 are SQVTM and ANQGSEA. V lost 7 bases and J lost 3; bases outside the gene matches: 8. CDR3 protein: CSASDRVDYGYTF. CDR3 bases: TGCAGCGCCTCTGACAGGGTAGACTATGGCTACACCTTC.

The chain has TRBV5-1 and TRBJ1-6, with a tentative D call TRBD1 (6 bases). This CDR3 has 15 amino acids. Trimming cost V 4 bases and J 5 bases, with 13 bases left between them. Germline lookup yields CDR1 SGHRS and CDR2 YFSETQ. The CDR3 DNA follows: TGCGCCAGCAGCAGATGGACAGATAATAATTCACCCCTCCACTTT. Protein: CASSRWTDNNSPLHF.

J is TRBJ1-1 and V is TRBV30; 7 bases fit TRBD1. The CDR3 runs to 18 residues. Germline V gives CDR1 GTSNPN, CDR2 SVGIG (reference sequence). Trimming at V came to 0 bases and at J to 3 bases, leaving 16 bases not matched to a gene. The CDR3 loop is CAWSVFGINDRVHTEAFF. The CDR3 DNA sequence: TGTGCCTGGAGTGTATTTGGCATCAACGACAGGGTGCACACTGAAGCTTTCTTT.

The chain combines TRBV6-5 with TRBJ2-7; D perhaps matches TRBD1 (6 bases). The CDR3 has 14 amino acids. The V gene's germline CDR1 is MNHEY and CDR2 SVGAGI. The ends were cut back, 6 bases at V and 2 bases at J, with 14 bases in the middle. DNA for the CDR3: TGTGCCAGCAGCCTACAGGGACCAACCTACGAGCAGTACTTC. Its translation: CASSLQGPTYEQYF.

The CDR3 DNA follows: TGTGCCAGTAGTATGCAGGGGGTGGAGATCTATGGCTACACCTTC. This sequence encodes CASSMQGVEIYGYTF. The chain uses TRBV19 and TRBJ1-2, with 7 bases fitting TRBD1. The V gene end was trimmed by 3 bases and the J gene end by 4 bases; junction bases not matched to a gene: 8. The CDR3 runs 15 residues. Germline lookup yields CDR1 LNHDA and CDR2 SQIVND (reference sequence). The variable domain in full, with the rest retrieved from reference TRBV19 and TRBJ1-2, is DGGITQSPKYLFRKEGQNVTLSCEQNLNHDAMYWYRQDPGQGLRLIYYSQIVNDFQKGDIAEGYSVSREKKESFPLTVTSAQKNPTAFYLCASSMQGVEIYGYTFGSGTRLTVV.

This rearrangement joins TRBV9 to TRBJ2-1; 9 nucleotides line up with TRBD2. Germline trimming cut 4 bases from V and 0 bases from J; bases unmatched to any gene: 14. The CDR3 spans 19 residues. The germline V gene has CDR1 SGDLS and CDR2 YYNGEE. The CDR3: CASSPLFSGGPSSYNEQFF. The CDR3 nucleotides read TGTGCCAGCAGCCCTCTTTTTAGCGGGGGCCCGAGCTCCTACAATGAGCAGTTCTTC.

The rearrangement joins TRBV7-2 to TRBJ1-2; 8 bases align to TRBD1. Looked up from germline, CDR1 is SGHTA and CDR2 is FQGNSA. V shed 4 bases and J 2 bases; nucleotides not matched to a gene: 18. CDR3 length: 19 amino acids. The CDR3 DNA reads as TGTGCCAGCAGCTCCGGAGCCGCGCTAGGACAGGGTAGGAACTATGGCTACACCTTC. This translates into CASSSGAALGQGRNYGYTF.

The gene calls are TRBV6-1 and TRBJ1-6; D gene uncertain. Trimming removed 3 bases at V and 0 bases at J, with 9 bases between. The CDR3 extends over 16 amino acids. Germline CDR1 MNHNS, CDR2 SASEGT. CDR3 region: CASSELRGSYNSPLHF. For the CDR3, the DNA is TGTGCCAGCAGTGAGCTCCGGGGCTCCTATAATTCACCCCTCCACTTT.

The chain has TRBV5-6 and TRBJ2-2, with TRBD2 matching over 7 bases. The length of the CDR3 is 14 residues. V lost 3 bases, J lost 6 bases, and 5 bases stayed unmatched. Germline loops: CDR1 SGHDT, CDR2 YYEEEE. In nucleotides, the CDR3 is TGTGCCAGCAGCTGGGAGGGCCTAGCCGGGGAGCTGTTTTTT. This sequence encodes CASSWEGLAGELFF.

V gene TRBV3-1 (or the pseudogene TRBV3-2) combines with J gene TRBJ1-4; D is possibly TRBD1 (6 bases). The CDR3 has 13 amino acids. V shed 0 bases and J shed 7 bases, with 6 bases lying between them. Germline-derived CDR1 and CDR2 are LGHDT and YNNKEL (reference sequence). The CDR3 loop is CASSQEGAEKLFF. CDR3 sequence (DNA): TGTGCCAGCAGCCAAGAGGGGGCTGAAAAACTGTTTTTT.

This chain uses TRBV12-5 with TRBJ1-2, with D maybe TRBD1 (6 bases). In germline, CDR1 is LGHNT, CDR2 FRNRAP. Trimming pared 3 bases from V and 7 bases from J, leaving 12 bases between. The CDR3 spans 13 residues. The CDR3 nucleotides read TGTGCTAGTGGTTTACCCGTACAGGGTGGCTACACCTTC. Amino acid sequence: CASGLPVQGGYTF.

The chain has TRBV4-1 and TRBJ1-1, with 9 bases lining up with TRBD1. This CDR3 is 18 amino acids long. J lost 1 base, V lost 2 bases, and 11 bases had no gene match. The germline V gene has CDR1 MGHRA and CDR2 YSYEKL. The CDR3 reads CASSQLPGGQGPNTEAFF. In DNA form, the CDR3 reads TGCGCCAGCAGCCAACTACCAGGCGGACAGGGGCCGAACACTGAAGCTTTCTTT.

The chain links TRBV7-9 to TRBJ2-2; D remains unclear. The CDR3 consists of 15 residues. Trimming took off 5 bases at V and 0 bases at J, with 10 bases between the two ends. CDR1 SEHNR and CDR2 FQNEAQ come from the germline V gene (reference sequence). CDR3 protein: CASSGLMPNTGELFF. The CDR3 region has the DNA TGTGCCAGCAGCGGCCTCATGCCGAACACCGGGGAGCTGTTTTTT. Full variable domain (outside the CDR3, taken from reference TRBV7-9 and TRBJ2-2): DTGVSQNPRHKITKRGQNVTFRCDPISEHNRLYWYRQTLGQGPEFLTYFQNEAQLEKSRLLSDRFSAERPKGSFSTLEIQRTEQGDSAMYLCASSGLMPNTGELFFGEGSRLTVL.

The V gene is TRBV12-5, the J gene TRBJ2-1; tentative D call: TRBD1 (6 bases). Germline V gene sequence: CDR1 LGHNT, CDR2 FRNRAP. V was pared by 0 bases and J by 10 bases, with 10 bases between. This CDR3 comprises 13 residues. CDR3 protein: CASGLVTTGEQFF. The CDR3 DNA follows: TGTGCTAGTGGTTTGGTAACTACAGGGGAGCAGTTCTTC.

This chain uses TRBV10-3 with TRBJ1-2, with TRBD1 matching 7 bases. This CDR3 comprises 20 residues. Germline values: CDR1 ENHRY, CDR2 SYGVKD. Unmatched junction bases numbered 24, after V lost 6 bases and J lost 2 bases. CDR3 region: CAIRGKLTGTESYWNYGYTF. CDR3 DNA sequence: TGTGCCATCAGAGGAAAGTTAACCGGGACAGAATCTTACTGGAACTATGGCTACACCTTC.

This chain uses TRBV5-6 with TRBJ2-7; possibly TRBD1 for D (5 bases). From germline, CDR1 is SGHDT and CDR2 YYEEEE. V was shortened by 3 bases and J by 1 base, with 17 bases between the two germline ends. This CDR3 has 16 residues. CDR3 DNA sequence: TGTGCCAGCAGCTCCCCGACAGCCCAGGGATCCTACGAGCAGTACTTC. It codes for CASSSPTAQGSYEQYF.

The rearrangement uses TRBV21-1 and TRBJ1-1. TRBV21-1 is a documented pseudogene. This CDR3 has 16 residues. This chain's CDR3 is CASSKIVGDWNTEAFF. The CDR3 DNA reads TGTGCCAGCAGCAAAATCGTCGGGGATTGGAACACTGAAGCTTTCTTT.

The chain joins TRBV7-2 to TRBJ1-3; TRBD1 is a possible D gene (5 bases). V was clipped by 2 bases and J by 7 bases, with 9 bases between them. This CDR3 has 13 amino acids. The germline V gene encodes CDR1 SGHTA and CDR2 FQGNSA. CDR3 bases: TGTGCCAGCAGCTTAAACCAGGGCAACACCATATATTTT. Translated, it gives CASSLNQGNTIYF.

The CDR3 region has the DNA TGTGCCAGCAGCTTAGGAGGCGCAGGGGGCCGTGAAAAACTGTTTTTT. Translating it yields CASSLGGAGGREKLFF. The chain combines TRBV7-9 with TRBJ1-4; 8 bases fit TRBD1. The CDR3 spans 16 residues. The V and J ends lost 1 base and 7 bases, in that order; junction bases with no gene match: 8. Germline V lookup: CDR1 SEHNR, CDR2 FQNEAQ (reference sequence).

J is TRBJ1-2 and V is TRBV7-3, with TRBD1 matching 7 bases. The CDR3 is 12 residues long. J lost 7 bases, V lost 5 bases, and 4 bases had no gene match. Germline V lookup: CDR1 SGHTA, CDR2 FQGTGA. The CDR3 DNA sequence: TGTGCCAGCAGCCCCAGACAGGGTGGCTACACCTTC. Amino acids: CASSPRQGGYTF.

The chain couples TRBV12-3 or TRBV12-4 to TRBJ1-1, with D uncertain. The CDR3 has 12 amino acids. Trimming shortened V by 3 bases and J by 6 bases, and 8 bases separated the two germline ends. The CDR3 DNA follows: TGTGCCAGCAGTTTCTTCACAGCTGAAGCTTTCTTT. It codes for CASSFFTAEAFF.